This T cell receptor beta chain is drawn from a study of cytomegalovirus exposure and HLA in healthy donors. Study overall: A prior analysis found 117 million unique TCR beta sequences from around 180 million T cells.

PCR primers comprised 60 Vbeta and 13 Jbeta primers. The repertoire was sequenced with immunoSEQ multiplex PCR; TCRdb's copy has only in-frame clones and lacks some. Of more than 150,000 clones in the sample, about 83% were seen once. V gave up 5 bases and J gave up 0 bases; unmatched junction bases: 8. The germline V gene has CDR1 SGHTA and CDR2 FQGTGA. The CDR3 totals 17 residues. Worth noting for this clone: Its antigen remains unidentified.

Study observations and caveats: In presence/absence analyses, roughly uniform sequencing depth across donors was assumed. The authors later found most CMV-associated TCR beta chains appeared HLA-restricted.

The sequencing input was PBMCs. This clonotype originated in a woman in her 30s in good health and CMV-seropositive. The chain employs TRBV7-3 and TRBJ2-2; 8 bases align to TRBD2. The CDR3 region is CASSPRLSGANTGELFF. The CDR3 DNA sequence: TGTGCCAGCAGCCCCAGGCTTAGCGGGGCGAACACCGGGGAGCTGTTTTTT.